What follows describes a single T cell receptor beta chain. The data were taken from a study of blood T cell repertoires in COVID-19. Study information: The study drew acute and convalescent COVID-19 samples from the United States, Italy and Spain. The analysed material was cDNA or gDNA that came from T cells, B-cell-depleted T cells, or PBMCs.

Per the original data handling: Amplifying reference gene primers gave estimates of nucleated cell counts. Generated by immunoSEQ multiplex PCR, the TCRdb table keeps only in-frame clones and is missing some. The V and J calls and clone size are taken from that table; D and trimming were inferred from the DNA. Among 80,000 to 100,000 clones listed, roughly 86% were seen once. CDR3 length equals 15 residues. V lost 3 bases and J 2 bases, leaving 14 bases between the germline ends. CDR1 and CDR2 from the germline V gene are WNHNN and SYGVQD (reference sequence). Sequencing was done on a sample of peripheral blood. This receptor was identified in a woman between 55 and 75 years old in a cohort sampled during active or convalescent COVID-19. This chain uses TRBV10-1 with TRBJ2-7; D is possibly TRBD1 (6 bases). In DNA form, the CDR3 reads TGCGCCAGCAGTGACCCCGGGACAAGTACCTACGAGCAGTACTTC. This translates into CASSDPGTSTYEQYF.